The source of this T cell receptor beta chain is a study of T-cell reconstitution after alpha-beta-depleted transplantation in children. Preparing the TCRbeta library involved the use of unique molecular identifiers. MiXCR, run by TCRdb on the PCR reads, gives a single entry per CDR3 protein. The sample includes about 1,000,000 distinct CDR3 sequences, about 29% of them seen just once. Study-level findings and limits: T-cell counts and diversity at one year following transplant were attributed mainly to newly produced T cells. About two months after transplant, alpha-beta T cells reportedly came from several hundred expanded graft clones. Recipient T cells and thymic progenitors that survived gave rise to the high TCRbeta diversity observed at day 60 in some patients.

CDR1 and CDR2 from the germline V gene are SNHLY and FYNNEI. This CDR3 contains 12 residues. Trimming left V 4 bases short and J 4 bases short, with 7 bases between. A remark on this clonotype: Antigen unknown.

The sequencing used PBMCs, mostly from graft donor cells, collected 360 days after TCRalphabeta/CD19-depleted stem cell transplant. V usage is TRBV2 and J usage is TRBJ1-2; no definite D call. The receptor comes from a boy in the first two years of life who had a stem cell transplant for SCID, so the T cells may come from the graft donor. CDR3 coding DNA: TGTGCCAGCAGTGGACGGTCCTATGGCTACACCTTC. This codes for CASSGRSYGYTF.